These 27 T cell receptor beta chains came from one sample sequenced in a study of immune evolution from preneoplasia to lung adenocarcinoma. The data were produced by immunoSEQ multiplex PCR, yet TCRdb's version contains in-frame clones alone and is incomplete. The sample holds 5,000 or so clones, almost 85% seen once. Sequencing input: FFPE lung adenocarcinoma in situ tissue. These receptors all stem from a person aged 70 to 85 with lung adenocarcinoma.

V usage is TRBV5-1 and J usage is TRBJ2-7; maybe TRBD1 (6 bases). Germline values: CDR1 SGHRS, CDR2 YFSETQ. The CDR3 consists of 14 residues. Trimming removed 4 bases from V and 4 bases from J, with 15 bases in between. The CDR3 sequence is CASSQDSRIYEQYF. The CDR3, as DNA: TGCGCCAGCAGCCAGGACAGTCGGATATACGAGCAGTACTTC.

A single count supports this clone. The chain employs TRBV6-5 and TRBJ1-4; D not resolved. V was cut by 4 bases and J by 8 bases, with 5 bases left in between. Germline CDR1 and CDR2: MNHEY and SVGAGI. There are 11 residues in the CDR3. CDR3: CASSSGEKLFF. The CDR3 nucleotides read TGTGCCAGCAGTTCCGGGGAAAAACTGTTTTTT.

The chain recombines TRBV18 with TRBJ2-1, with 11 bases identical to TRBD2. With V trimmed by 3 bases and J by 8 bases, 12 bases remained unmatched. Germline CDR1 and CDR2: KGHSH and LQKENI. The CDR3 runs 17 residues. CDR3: CASSPAPSSGRIDEQFF. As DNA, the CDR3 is TGTGCCAGCTCACCGGCCCCTTCTAGCGGGAGGATCGATGAGCAGTTCTTC.

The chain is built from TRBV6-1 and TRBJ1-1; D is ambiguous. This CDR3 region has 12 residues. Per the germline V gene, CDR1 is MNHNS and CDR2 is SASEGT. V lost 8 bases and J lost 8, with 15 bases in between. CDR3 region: CASAEFGPEAFF. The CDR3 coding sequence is TGTGCCAGCGCCGAGTTCGGGCCCGAAGCTTTCTTT.

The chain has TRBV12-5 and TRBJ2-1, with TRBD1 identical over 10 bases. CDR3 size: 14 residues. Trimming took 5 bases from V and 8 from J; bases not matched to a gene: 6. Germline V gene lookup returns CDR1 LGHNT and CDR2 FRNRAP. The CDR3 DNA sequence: TGTGCTAGTGGTGGGGACAGGGGAGGCGATGAGCAGTTCTTC. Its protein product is CASGGDRGGDEQFF.

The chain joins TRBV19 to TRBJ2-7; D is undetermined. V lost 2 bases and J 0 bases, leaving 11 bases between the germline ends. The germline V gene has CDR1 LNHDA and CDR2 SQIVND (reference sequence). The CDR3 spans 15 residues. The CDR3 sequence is CASSITSSISYEQYF. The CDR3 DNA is TGTGCCAGTAGTATAACGTCCAGTATCTCCTACGAGCAGTACTTC.

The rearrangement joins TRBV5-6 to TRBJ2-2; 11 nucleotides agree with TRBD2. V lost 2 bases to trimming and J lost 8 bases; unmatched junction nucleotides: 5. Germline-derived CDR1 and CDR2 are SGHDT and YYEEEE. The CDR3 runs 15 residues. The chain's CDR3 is CASSFLAGGSGELFF. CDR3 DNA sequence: TGTGCCAGCAGCTTCTTAGCGGGAGGGTCTGGGGAGCTGTTTTTT.

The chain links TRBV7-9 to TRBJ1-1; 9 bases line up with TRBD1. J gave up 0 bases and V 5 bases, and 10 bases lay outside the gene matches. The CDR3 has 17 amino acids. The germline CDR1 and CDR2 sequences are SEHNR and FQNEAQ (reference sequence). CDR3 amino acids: CASSTPGQGAMNTEAFF. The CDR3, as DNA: TGTGCCAGCAGCACCCCGGGACAGGGCGCCATGAACACTGAAGCTTTCTTT.

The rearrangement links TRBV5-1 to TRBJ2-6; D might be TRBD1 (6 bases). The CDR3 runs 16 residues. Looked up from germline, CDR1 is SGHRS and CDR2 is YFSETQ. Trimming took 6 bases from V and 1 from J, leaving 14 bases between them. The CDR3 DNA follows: TGCGCCAGCACGACAGGCGGTGGTTCTGGGGCCAACGTCCTGACTTTC. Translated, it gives CASTTGGGSGANVLTF.

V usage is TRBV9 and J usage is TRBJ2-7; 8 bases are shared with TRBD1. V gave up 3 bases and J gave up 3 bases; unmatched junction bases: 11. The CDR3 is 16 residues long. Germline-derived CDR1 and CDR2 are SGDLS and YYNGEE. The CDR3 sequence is CASSASPGGKIYEQYF. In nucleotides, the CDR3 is TGTGCCAGCAGCGCATCGCCAGGGGGCAAAATCTACGAGCAGTACTTC.

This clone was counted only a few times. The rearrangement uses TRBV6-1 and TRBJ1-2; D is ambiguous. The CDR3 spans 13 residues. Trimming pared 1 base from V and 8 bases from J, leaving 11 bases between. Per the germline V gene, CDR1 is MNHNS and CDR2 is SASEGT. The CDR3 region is CASSEEWVRGYTF. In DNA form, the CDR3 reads TGTGCCAGCAGTGAAGAATGGGTTAGAGGCTACACCTTC.

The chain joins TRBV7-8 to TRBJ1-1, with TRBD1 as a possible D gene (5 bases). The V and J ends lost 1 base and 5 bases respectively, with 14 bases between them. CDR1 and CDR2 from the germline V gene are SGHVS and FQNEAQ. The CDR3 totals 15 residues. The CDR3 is CASSLGRAGGTEAFF. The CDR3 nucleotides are TGTGCCAGCAGCTTAGGGAGAGCGGGGGGGACTGAAGCTTTCTTT.

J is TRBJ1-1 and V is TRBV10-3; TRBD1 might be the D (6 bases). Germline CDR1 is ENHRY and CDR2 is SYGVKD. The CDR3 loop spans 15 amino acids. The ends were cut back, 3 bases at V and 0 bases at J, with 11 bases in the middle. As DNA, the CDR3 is TGTGCCATCAGTGAAAACAGGGCCATGAACACTGAAGCTTTCTTT. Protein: CAISENRAMNTEAFF.

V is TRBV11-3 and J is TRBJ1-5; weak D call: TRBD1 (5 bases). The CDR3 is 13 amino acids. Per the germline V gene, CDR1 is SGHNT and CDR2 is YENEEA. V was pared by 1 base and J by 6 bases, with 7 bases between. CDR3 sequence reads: CASSLGTGQPQHF. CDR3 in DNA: TGTGCCAGCAGCTTAGGTACAGGTCAGCCCCAGCATTTT.

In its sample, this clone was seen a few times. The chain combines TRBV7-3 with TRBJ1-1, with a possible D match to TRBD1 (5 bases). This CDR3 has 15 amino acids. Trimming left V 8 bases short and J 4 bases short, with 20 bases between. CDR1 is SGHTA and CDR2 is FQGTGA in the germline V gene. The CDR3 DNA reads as TGTGCCAGCGCGGGGAGTGGGGCGTTGGGCACTGAAGCTTTCTTT. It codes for CASAGSGALGTEAFF. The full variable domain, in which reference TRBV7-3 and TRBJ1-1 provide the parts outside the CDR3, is GAGVSQTPSNKVTEKGKYVELRCDPISGHTALYWYRQSLGQGPEFLIYFQGTGAADDSGLPNDRFFAVRPEGSVSTLKIQRTERGDSAVYLCASAGSGALGTEAFFGQGTRLTVV.

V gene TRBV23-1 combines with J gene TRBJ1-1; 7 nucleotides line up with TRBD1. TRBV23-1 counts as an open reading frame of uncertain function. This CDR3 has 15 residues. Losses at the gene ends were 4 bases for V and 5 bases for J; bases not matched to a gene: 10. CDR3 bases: TGCGCCAGCAGTCGAGGAAGGGGGCGCGGAACTGAAGCTTTCTTT. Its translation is CASSRGRGRGTEAFF.

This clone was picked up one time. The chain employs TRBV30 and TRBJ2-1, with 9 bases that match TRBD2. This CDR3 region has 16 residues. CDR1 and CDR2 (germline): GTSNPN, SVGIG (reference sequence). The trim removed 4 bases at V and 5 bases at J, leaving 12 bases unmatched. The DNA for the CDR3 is TGTGCCTGGATACCCCAGGGAGTAGCGGGAGACAATGAGCAGTTCTTC. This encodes CAWIPQGVAGDNEQFF.

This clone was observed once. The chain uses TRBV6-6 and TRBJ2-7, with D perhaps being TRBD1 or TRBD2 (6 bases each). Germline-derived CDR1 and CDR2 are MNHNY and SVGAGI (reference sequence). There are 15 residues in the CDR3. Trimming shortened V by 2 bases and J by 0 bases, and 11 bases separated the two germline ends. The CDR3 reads CASSYGGPSSYEQYF. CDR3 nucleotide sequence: TGTGCCAGCAGTTACGGGGGGCCTAGCTCCTACGAGCAGTACTTC.

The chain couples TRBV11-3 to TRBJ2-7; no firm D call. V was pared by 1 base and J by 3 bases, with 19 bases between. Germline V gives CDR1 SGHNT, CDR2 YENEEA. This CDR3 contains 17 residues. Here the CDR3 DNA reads TGTGCCAGCAGCTTAGGACGGCCGGGTAGCACTAACTACGAGCAGTACTTC. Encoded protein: CASSLGRPGSTNYEQYF.

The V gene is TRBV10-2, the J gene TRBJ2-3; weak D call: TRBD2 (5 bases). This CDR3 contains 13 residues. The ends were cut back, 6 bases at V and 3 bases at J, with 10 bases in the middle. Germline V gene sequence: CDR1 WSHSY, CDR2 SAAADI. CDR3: CASRLVRTDTQYF. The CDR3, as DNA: TGCGCCAGCAGACTAGTAAGGACAGATACGCAGTATTTT.

This chain's CDR3 is CATRQGAVGELFF. As DNA, the CDR3 is TGTGCCACCAGACAGGGGGCGGTCGGGGAGCTGTTTTTT. The chain has TRBV19 and TRBJ2-2, with 10 bases lining up with TRBD1. V shed 10 bases, J shed 7 bases, and the junction held 6 bases outside the gene matches. This CDR3 is 13 amino acids long. The germline V gene encodes CDR1 LNHDA and CDR2 SQIVND (reference sequence). Based on the CDR3 plus reference TRBV19 and TRBJ2-2, the full variable domain is DGGITQSPKYLFRKEGQNVTLSCEQNLNHDAMYWYRQDPGQGLRLIYYSQIVNDFQKGDIAEGYSVSREKKESFPLTVTSAQKNPTAFYLCATRQGAVGELFFGEGSRLTVL.

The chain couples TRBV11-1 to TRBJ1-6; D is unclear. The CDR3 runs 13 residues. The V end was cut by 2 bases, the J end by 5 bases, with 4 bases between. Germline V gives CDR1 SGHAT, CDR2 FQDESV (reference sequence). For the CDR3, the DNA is TGTGCCAGCAGCTTATGGAATAATTCACCCCTCCACTTT. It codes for CASSLWNNSPLHF.

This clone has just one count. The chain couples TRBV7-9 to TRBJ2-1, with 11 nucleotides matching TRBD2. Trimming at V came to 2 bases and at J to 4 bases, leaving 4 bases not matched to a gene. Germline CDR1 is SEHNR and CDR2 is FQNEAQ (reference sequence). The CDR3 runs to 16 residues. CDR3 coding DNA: TGTGCCAGCAGCTTAACTAGCGGGGGAGCATACAATGAGCAGTTCTTC. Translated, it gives CASSLTSGGAYNEQFF.

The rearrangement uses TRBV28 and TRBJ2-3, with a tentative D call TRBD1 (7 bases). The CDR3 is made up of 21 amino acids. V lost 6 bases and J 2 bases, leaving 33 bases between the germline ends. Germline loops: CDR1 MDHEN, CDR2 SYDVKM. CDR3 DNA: TGTGCCAGCAGCCAAGACAGGGCTGGGAGGCTCCGGGACTCTAACACAGATACGCAGTATTTT. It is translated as CASSQDRAGRLRDSNTDTQYF.

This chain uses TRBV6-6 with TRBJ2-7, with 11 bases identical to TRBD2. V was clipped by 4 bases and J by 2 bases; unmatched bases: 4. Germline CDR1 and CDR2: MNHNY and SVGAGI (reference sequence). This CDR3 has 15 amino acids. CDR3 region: CASSSTSGKPYEQYF. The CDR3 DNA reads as TGTGCCAGCAGTTCGACTAGCGGGAAACCCTACGAGCAGTACTTC.

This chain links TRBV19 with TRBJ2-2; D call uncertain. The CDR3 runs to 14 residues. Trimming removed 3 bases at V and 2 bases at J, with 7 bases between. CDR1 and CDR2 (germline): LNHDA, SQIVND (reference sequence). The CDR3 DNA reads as TGTGCCAGTAGTATCGGCACTAACACCGGGGAGCTGTTTTTT. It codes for CASSIGTNTGELFF.

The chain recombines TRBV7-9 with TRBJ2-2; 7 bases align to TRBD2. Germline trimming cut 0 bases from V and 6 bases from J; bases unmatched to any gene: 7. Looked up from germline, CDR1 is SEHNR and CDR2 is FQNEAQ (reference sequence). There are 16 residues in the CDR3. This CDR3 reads CASSLAQAGESGELFF. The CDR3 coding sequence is TGTGCCAGCAGCTTAGCGCAGGCGGGAGAGTCCGGGGAGCTGTTTTTT.